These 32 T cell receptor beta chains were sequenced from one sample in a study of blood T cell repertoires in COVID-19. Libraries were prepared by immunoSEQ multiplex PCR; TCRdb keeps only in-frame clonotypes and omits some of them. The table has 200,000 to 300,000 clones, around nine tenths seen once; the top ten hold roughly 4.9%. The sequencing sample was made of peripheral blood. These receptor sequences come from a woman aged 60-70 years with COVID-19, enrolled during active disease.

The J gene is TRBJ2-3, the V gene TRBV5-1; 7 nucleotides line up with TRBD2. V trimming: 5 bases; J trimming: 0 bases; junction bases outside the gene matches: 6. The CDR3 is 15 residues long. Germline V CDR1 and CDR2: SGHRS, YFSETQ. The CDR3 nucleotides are TGCGCCAGCAGGCCTAGCGGACCTAGCACAGATACGCAGTATTTT. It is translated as CASRPSGPSTDTQYF.

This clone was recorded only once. This CDR3 reads CASSTQPGGQETQYF. CDR3 DNA: TGTGCCAGCTCAACCCAGCCGGGAGGGCAGGAGACCCAGTACTTC. J is TRBJ2-5 and V is TRBV18; TRBD2 aligns across 8 bases. Germline assignment: CDR1 KGHSH and CDR2 LQKENI. V was pared by 5 bases and J by 5 bases, with 10 bases of the junction left unmatched. The CDR3 runs to 15 residues.

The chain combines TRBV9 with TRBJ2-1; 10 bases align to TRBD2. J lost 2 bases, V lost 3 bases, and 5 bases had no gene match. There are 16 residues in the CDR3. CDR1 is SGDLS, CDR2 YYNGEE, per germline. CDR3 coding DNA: TGTGCCAGCAGCGGAATCAGCGGGAGGGCCTACAATGAGCAGTTCTTC. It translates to CASSGISGRAYNEQFF.

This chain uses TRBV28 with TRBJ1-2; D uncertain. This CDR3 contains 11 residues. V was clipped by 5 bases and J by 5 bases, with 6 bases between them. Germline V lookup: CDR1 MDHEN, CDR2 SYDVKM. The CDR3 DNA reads TGTGCCAGCAGTAGCCAATATGGCTACACCTTC. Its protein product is CASSSQYGYTF.

In DNA, the CDR3 is TGTGCCAGCTCACCACCGCCGGGACAGAGGAATGAGCAGTTCTTC. Protein product: CASSPPPGQRNEQFF. The V and J genes are TRBV18 and TRBJ2-1; 7 nucleotides match TRBD1. The CDR3 length is 15 residues. In germline, CDR1 is KGHSH, CDR2 LQKENI. V lost 0 bases, J lost 7 bases, and 6 bases stayed unmatched.

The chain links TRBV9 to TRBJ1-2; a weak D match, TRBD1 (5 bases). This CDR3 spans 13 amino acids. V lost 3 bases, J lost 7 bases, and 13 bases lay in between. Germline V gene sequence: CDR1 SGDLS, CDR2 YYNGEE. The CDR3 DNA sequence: TGTGCCAGCAGCGATGACAGCCTGACTGGCTACACCTTC. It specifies CASSDDSLTGYTF.

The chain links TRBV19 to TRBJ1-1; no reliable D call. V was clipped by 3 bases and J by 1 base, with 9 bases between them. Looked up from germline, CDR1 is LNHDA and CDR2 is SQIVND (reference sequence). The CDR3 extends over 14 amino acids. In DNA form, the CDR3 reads TGTGCCAGTAGTATTAACAGCCGGAACACTGAAGCTTTCTTT. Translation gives CASSINSRNTEAFF.

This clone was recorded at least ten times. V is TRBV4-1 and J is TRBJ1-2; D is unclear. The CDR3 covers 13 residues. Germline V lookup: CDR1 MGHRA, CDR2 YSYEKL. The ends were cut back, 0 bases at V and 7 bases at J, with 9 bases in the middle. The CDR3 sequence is CASSQEVSRGYTF. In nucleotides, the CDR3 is TGCGCCAGCAGCCAAGAGGTATCGCGTGGCTACACCTTC.

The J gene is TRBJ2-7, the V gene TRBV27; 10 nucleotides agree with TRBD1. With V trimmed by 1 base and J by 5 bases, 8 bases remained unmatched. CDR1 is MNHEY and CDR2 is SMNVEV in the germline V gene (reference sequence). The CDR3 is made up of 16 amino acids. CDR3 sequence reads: CASSLFRDRGLDEQYF. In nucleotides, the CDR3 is TGTGCCAGCAGTTTATTCCGGGACAGGGGTTTGGACGAGCAGTACTTC.

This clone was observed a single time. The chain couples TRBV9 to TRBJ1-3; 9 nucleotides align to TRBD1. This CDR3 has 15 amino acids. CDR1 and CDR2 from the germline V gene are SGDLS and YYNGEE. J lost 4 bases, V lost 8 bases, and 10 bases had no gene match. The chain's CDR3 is CASDPGQGTGNTIYF. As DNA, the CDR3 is TGTGCCAGTGACCCGGGACAGGGAACAGGAAACACCATATATTTT.

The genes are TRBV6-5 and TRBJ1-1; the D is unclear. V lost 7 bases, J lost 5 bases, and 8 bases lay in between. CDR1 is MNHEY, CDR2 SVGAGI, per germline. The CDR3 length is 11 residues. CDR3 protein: CASIGWTEAFF. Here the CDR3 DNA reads TGTGCCAGCATCGGTTGGACTGAAGCTTTCTTT.

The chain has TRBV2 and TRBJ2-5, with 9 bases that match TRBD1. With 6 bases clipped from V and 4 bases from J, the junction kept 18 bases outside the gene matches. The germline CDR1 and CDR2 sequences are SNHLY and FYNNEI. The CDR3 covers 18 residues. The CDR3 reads CASSATGGAGRRIETQYF. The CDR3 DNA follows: TGTGCCAGCAGCGCTACAGGGGGCGCGGGACGACGGATAGAGACCCAGTACTTC.

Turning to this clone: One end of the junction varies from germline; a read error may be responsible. CDR3 amino acids: CASSLEEAIGNQPQHF. DNA for the CDR3: TGTGCCAGCAGTTTAGAGGAGGCGATAGGCAATCAGCCCCAGCATTTT. The V call is TRBV7-6, the J call TRBJ1-5; D not resolved. Germline CDR1 SGHVS, CDR2 FNYEAQ. This CDR3 region has 16 residues.

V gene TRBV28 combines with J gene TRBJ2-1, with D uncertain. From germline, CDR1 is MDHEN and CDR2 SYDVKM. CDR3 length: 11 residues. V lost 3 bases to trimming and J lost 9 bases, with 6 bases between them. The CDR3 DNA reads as TGTGCCAGCAGTTTCTATGGTGAGCAGTTCTTC. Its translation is CASSFYGEQFF. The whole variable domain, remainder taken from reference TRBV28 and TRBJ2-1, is DVKVTQSSRYLVKRTGEKVFLECVQDMDHENMFWYRQDPGLGLRLIYFSYDVKMKEKGDIPEGYSVSREKKERFSLILESASTNQTSMYLCASSFYGEQFFGPGTRLTVL.

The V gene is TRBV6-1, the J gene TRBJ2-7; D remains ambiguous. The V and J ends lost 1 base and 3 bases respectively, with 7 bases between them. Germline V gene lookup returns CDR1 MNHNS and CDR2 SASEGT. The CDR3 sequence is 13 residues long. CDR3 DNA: TGTGCCAGCAGTGAAGGGGCCCTCTACGAGCAGTACTTC. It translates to CASSEGALYEQYF.

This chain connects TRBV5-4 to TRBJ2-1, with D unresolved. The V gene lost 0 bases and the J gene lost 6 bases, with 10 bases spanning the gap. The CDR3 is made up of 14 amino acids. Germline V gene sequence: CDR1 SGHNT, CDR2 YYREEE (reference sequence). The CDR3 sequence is CASSLDYQANEQFF. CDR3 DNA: TGTGCCAGCAGCTTGGACTACCAAGCCAATGAGCAGTTCTTC.

CDR3 bases: TGTGCCAGCAGCGTGCGGGAGACCCAGTACTTC. This gives the protein CASSVRETQYF. This sequence joins TRBV11-2 and TRBJ2-5, with D uncertain. The V gene lost 5 bases and the J gene lost 5 bases, with 6 bases spanning the gap. The CDR3 has 11 residues. Germline V lookup: CDR1 SGHAT, CDR2 FQNNGV.

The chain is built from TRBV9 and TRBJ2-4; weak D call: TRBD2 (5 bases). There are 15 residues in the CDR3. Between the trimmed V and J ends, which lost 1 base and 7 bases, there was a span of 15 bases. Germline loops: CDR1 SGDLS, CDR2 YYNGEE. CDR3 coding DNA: TGTGCCAGCAGCGTAAGTTCGGGTAGCGTCAACATTCAGTACTTC. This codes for CASSVSSGSVNIQYF.

In nucleotides, the CDR3 is TGTGCCAGCAACCCGGGACAGGGCCTCACCGGGGAGCTGTTTTTT. It codes for CASNPGQGLTGELFF. The chain carries TRBV7-6 and TRBJ2-2; the match to TRBD1 covers 9 bases. CDR3 length: 15 amino acids. The V gene end was trimmed by 7 bases and the J gene end by 4 bases; junction bases not matched to a gene: 7. Per germline, CDR1 SGHVS and CDR2 FNYEAQ.

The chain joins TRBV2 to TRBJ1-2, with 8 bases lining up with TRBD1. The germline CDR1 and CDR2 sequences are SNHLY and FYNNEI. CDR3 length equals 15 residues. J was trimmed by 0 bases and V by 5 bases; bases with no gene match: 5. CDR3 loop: CASSYTGGPNYGYTF. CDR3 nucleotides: TGTGCCAGCAGTTATACAGGGGGGCCTAACTATGGCTACACCTTC.

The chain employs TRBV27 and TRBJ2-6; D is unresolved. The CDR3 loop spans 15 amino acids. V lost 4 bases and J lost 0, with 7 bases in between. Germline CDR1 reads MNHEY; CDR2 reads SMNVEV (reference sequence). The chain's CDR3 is CASSSPLSGANVLTF. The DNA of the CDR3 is TGTGCCAGCAGTTCCCCCCTCTCTGGGGCCAACGTCCTGACTTTC.

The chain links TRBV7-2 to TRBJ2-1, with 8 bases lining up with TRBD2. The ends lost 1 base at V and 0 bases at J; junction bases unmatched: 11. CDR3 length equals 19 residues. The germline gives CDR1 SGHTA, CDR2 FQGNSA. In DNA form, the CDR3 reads TGTGCCAGCAGCTTAGACCCAGCGGGAGTGAAGAGCTCCTACAATGAGCAGTTCTTC. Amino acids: CASSLDPAGVKSSYNEQFF.

This CDR3 reads CASSLEPGGTDTQYF. The CDR3 region has the DNA TGCGCCAGCAGCTTGGAGCCGGGCGGGACAGATACGCAGTATTTT. The chain is built from TRBV5-1 and TRBJ2-3, with D perhaps matching TRBD2 (5 bases). The V gene's germline CDR1 is SGHRS and CDR2 YFSETQ. Trimming cost V 0 bases and J 3 bases, with 11 bases left between them. This CDR3 comprises 15 residues.

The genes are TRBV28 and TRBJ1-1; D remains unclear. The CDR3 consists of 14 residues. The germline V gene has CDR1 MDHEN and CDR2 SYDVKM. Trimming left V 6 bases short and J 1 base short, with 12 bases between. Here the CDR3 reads CASSQMSGNTEAFF. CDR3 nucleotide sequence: TGTGCCAGCAGCCAAATGTCGGGGAACACTGAAGCTTTCTTT.

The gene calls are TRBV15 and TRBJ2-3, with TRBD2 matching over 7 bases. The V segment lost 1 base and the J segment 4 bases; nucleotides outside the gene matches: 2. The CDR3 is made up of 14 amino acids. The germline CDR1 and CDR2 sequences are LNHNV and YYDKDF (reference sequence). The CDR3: CATSRGLAADTQYF. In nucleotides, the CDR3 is TGTGCCACCAGCAGAGGACTAGCCGCAGATACGCAGTATTTT.

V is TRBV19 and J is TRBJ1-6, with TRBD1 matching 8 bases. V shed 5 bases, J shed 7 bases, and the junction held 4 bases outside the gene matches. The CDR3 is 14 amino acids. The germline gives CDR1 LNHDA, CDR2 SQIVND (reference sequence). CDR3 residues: CASSPRQGNSPLHF. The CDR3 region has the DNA TGTGCCAGTAGTCCCCGACAGGGGAATTCACCCCTCCACTTT.

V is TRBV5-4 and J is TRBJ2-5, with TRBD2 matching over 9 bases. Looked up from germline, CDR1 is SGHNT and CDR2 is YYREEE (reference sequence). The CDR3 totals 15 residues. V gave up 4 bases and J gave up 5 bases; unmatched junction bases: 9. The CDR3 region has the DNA TGTGCCAGCAGCCCCCGAGTAGCGGGAGTTGAGACCCAGTACTTC. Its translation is CASSPRVAGVETQYF.

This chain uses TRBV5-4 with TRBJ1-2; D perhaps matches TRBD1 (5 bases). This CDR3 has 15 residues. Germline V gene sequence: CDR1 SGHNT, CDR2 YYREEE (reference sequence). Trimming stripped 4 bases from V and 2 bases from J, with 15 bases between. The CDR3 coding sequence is TGTGCCAGCAGCGACCCCAAGACAGCAAACTATGGCTACACCTTC. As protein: CASSDPKTANYGYTF.

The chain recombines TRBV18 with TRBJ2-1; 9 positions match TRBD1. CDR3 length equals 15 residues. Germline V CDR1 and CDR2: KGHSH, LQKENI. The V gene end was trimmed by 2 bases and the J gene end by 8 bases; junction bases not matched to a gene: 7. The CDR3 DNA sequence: TGTGCCAGCTCACCAAAGACTACAGGGGGCTATGAGCAGTTCTTC. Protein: CASSPKTTGGYEQFF.

The CDR3 here is CASSEESVSYNEQFF. In nucleotides, the CDR3 is TGTGCCAGCAGTGAAGAAAGCGTTTCCTACAATGAGCAGTTCTTC. The chain joins TRBV2 to TRBJ2-1; D not certain. Trimming cost V 1 base and J 1 base, with 8 bases left between them. Looked up from germline, CDR1 is SNHLY and CDR2 is FYNNEI. This CDR3 region has 15 residues. The full variable domain, with the rest looked up from reference TRBV2 and TRBJ2-1, is EPEVTQTPSHQVTQMGQEVILRCVPISNHLYFYWYRQILGQKVEFLVSFYNNEISEKSEIFDDQFSVERPDGSNFTLKIRSTKLEDSAMYFCASSEESVSYNEQFFGPGTRLTVL.

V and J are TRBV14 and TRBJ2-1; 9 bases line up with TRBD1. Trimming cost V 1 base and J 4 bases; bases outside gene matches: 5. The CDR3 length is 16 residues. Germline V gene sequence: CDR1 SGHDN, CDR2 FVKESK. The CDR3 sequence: CASSQGQGGGYNEQFF. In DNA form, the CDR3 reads TGTGCCAGCAGCCAAGGACAGGGGGGAGGTTACAATGAGCAGTTCTTC.

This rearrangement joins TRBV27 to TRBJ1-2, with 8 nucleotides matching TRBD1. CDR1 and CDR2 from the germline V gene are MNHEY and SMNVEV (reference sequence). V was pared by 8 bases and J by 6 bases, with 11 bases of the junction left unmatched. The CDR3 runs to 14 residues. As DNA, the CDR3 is TGTGCCAGCCGTAACCTAGACAGGGGCCATGGCTACACCTTC. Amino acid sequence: CASRNLDRGHGYTF.